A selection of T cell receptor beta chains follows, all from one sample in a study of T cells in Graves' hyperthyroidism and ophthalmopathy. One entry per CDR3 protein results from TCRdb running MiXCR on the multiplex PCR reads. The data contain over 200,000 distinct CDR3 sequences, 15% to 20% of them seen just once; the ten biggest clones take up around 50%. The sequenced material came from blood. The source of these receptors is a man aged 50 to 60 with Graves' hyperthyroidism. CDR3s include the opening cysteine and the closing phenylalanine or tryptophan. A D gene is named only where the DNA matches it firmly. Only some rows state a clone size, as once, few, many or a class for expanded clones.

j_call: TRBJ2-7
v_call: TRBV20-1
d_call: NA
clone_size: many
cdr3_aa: CSAHSGGAYEQYF
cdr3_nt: TGCAGTGCTCACTCTGGCGGGGCCTACGAGCAGTACTTC

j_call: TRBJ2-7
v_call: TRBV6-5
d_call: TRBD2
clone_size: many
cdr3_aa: CASSYSRGSAYEQYF
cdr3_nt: TGTGCCAGCAGTTACTCACGCGGGAGTGCCTACGAGCAGTACTTC

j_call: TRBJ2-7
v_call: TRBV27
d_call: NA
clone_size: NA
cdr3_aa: CASSLSGRGHPPYEQYF
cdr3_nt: TGTGCCAGCAGTTTATCAGGACGGGGCCACCCTCCCTACGAGCAGTACTTC

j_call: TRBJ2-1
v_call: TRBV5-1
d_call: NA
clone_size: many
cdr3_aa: CASSLSGQYNEQFF
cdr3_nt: TGCGCCAGCAGCTTGTCAGGACAATACAATGAGCAGTTCTTC

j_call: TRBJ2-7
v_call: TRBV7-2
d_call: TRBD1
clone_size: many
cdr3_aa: CASSPYAGRGRRNEQYF
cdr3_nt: TGTGCCAGCAGCCCCTATGCGGGCAGGGGGCGCAGAAACGAGCAGTACTTC

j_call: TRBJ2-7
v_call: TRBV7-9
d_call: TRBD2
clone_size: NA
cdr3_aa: CASSPPSGASQQYF
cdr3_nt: TGTGCCAGCAGCCCCCCTAGCGGGGCCAGCCAGCAGTACTTC

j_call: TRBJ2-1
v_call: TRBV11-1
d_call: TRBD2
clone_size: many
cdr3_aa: CASSGTSGPSSYNEQFF
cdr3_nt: TGTGCCAGCAGCGGGACTAGCGGCCCCAGCTCCTACAATGAGCAGTTCTTC

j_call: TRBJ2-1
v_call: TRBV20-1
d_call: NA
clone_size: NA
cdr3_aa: CSASGITSYNEQFF
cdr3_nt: TGCAGTGCTAGTGGGATTACTTCCTACAATGAGCAGTTCTTC

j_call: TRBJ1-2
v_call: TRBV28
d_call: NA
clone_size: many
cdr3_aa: CASRLLRADNYGYTF
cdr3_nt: TGTGCCAGCAGGCTCTTAAGGGCAGATAACTATGGCTACACCTTC

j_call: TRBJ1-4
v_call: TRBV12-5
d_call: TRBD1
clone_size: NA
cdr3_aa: CASGDRVWKLFF
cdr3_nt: TGTGCTAGTGGGGACAGGGTGTGGAAACTGTTTTTT

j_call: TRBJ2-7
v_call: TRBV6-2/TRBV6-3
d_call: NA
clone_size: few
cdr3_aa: CASSYSPGIYEQYF
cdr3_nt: TGTGCCAGCAGTTACTCGCCAGGCATCTACGAGCAGTACTTC

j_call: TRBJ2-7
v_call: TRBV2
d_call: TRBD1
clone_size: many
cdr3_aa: CASSEEGQVYEQYF
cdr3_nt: TGTGCCAGCAGTGAAGAAGGACAGGTCTACGAGCAGTACTTC

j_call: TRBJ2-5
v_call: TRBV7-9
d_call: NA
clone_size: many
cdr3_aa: CASSYGREQETQYF
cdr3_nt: TGTGCCAGCAGCTACGGACGGGAACAAGAGACCCAGTACTTC

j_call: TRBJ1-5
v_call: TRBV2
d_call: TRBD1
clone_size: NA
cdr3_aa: CATGTGNQPQHF
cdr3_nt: TGTGCCACCGGGACAGGGAATCAGCCCCAGCATTTT

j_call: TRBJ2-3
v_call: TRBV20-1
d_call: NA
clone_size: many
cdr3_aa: CSARDGQGGDTQYF
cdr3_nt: TGCAGTGCTAGAGATGGCCAGGGGGGAGATACGCAGTATTTT

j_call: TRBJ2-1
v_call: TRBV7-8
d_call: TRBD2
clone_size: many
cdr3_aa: CASSLSSGAYNEQFF
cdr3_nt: TGTGCCAGCAGCTTATCTAGCGGGGCTTACAATGAGCAGTTCTTC

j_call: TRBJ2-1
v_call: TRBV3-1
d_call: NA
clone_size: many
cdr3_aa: CASSQGTDLSYNEQFF
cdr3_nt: TGTGCCAGCAGCCAAGGTACGGACCTCTCCTACAATGAGCAGTTCTTC

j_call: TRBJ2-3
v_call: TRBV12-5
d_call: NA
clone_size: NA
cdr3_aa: CASGLGERDTDTQYF
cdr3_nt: TGTGCTAGTGGTTTGGGGGAAAGGGACACAGATACGCAGTATTTT

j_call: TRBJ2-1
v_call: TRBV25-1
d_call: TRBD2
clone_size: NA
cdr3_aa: CASSDRLAGENNGQFF
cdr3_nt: TGTGCCAGCAGTGATCGACTAGCGGGAGAAAACAATGGGCAGTTCTTC

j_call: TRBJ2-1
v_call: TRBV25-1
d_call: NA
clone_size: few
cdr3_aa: CASSELRGGQNEQFF
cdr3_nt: TGTGCCAGCAGTGAACTACGGGGAGGTCAAAATGAGCAGTTCTTC

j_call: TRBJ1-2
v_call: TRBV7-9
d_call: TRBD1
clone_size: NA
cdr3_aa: CASTRTGDGYTF
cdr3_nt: TGTGCCAGCACCCGGACAGGGGATGGCTACACCTTC

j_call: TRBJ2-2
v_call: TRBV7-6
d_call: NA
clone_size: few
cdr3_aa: CASSLAFEQGTAGELFF
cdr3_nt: TGTGCCAGCAGCTTAGCGTTCGAGCAGGGGACCGCCGGGGAGCTGTTTTTT

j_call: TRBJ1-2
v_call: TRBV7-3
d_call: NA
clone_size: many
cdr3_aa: CASSPGPADGYTF
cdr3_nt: TGTGCCAGCAGCCCCGGGCCGGCTGATGGCTACACCTTC

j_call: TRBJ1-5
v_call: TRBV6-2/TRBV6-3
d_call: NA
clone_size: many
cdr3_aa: CASMPPGASQPQHF
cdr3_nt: TGTGCCAGCATGCCCCCGGGGGCAAGTCAGCCCCAGCATTTT

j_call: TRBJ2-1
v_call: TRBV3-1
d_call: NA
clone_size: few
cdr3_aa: CASSQEPDTYNEQFF
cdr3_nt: TGTGCCAGCAGCCAAGAACCTGATACCTACAATGAGCAGTTCTTC

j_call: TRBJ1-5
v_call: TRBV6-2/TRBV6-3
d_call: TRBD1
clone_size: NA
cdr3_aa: CASRNPGQGFVQPQHF
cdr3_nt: TGTGCCAGCAGGAATCCGGGACAGGGTTTCGTACAGCCCCAGCATTTT

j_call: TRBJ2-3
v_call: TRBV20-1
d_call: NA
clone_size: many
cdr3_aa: CSARAHRSTDTQYF
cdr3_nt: TGCAGTGCTAGAGCCCACCGAAGCACAGATACGCAGTATTTT

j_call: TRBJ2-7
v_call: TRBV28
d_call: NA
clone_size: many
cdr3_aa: CASSLGHYYEQYF
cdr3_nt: TGTGCCAGCAGTTTAGGGCATTACTACGAGCAGTACTTC

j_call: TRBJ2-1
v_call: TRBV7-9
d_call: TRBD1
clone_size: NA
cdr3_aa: CASSLTGSGQYNEQFF
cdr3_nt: TGTGCCAGCAGCTTAACCGGGTCGGGACAGTACAATGAGCAGTTCTTC

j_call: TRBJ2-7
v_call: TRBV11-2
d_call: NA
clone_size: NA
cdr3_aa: CASSLVRQAYEQYF
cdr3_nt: TGTGCCAGCAGCTTAGTGCGACAGGCCTACGAGCAGTACTTC

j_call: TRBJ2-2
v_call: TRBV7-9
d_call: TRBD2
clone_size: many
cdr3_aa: CASSRPAGADTGELFF
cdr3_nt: TGTGCCAGCAGCCGACCAGCGGGAGCTGACACCGGGGAGCTGTTTTTT

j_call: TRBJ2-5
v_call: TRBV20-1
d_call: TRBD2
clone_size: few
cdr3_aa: CSATLAGGETQYF
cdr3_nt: TGCAGTGCTACACTAGCGGGAGGAGAGACCCAGTACTTC

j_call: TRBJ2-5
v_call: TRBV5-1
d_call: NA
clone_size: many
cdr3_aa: CASSALGTQQETQYF
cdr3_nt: TGCGCCAGCAGCGCCTTAGGGACACAACAAGAGACCCAGTACTTC

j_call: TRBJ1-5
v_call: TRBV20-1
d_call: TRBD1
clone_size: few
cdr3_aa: CSARDFRGGLAQPQHF
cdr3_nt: TGCAGTGCTAGAGATTTCAGGGGGGGGCTGGCTCAGCCCCAGCATTTT

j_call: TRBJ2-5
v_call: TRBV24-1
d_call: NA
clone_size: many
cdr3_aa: CATSDFRAGDAQETQYF
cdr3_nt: TGTGCCACCAGTGATTTTAGGGCAGGGGATGCTCAAGAGACCCAGTACTTC

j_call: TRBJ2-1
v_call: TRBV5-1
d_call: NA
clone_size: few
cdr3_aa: CASSWAENYNEQFF
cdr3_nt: TGCGCCAGCAGCTGGGCAGAGAACTACAATGAGCAGTTCTTC

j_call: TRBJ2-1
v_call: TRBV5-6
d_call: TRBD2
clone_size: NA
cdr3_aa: CASSSTVPGLAGNIYEQFF
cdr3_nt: TGTGCCAGCAGCTCGACAGTCCCGGGACTAGCGGGAAATATCTATGAGCAGTTCTTC

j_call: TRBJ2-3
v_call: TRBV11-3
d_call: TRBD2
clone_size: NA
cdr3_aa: CASSSISGSRADTQYF
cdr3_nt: TGTGCCAGCAGCTCGATTAGCGGGAGTAGGGCAGATACGCAGTATTTT

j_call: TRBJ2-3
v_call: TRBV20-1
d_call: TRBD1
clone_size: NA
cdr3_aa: CSATGVPNTDTQYF
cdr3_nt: TGCAGTGCCACAGGGGTCCCCAACACAGATACGCAGTATTTT

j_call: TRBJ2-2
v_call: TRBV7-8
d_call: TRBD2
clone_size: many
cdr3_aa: CASSHFLAGGDTGELFF
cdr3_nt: TGTGCCAGCAGCCATTTTTTAGCGGGAGGGGACACCGGGGAGCTGTTTTTT

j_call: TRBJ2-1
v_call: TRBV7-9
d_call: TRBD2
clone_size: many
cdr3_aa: CASGTSGGGPGNEQFF
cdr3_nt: TGTGCCAGCGGGACTAGCGGGGGCGGTCCGGGTAATGAGCAGTTCTTC

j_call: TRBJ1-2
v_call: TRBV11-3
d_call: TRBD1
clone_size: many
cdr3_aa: CASSTRQGNYGYTF
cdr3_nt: TGTGCCAGCAGCACCCGACAGGGGAACTATGGCTACACCTTC

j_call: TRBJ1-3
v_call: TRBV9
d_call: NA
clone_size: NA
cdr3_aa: CASSVGGLSNTIYF
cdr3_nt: TGTGCCAGCAGCGTGGGGGGTCTCTCGAACACCATATATTTT

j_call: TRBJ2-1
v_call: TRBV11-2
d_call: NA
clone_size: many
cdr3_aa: CASSLNRYNEQFF
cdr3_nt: TGTGCCAGCAGCTTAAATCGCTACAATGAGCAGTTCTTC

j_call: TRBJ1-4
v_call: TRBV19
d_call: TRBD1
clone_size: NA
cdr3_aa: CASNRGYEKLFF
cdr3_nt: TGTGCCAGTAACAGGGGGTACGAAAAACTGTTCTTT

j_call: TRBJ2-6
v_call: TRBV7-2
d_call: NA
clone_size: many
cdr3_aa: CASSLAGSGANVLTF
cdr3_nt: TGTGCCAGCAGCTTAGCGGGGTCTGGGGCCAACGTCCTGACTTTC

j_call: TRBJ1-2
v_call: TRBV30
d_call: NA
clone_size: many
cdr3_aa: CAWSRLYGYTF
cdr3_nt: TGTGCCTGGAGCAGGTTGTATGGCTACACCTTC